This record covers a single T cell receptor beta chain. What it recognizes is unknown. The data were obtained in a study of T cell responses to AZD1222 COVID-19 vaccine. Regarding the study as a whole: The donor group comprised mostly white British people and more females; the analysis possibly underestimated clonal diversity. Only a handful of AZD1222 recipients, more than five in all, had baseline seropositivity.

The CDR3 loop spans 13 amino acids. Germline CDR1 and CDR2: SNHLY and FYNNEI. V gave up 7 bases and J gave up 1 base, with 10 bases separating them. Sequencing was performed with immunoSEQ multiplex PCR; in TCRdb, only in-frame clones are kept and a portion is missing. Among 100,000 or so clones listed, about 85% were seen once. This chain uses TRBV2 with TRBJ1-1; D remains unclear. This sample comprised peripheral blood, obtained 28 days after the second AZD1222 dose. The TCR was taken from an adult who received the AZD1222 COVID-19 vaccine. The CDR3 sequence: CASIHIPNTEAFF. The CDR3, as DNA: TGTGCCAGCATTCACATCCCGAACACTGAAGCTTTCTTT. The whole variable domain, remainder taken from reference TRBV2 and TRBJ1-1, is EPEVTQTPSHQVTQMGQEVILRCVPISNHLYFYWYRQILGQKVEFLVSFYNNEISEKSEIFDDQFSVERPDGSNFTLKIRSTKLEDSAMYFCASIHIPNTEAFFGQGTRLTVV.